The next 25 T cell receptor beta chains were all read from a single sample in a study of CXCR3-negative and CXCR3-positive naive CD8 T cells. UMI-labeled 5' RACE yielded the TRB cDNA libraries. TCRdb reprocessed the 5' RACE reads and keeps a single row for each CDR3 protein, giving no DNA. The table gives about 120,000 distinct CDR3 sequences; the top ten clones make up approximately 0.29% of it. The source material was naive CXCR3- CD8+ T cells from blood. The subset is: CD45RO-CCR7+CD27+CD95- naive CD8+ T cells lacking CXCR3 (TNR3-). Source of these receptors: a human donor in good health. Some clones in this sample may be carry-over from other donors' samples.

The V call is TRBV6-1, the J call TRBJ1-2. The CDR3 covers 13 residues. Germline loops: CDR1 MNHNS, CDR2 SASEGT. The chain's CDR3 is CASSESGNYGYTF.

V gene TRBV4-2 combines with J gene TRBJ2-1; TCRdb designates TRBD2, a call that cannot be tested without DNA. There are 17 residues in the CDR3. Germline V gene data show CDR1 as LGHNA and CDR2 as YNFKEQ. The CDR3 protein is CASSPGLAGDSYNEQFF.

This chain connects TRBV29-1 to TRBJ2-7; the TCRdb D gene call, TRBD1, has no DNA to confirm it. The CDR3 has 13 residues. CDR1 is SQVTM, CDR2 ANQGSEA, per germline. The CDR3 sequence: CSVEDGGLDEQYF.

The chain joins TRBV5-4 to TRBJ1-1. Germline CDR1 SGHNT, CDR2 YYREEE (reference sequence). CDR3 length equals 13 residues. CDR3 residues: CASSPTMNTEAFF.

The chain links TRBV28 to TRBJ2-7; TCRdb calls TRBD1, which cannot be checked without DNA. The CDR3 has 16 residues. CDR1 MDHEN and CDR2 SYDVKM come from the germline V gene. The CDR3 spells CASSFGVGGKVYEQYF.

CDR3 residues: CASSLDRYTEAFF. V is TRBV7-9 and J is TRBJ1-1. Germline V CDR1 and CDR2: SEHNR, FQNEAQ (reference sequence). CDR3 length: 13 residues.

Here the CDR3 reads CATSRPESYEQYF. This chain links TRBV15 with TRBJ2-7. Germline V gene data show CDR1 as LNHNV and CDR2 as YYDKDF (reference sequence). This CDR3 comprises 13 residues.

The chain uses TRBV24-1 and TRBJ2-3. The CDR3 extends over 15 amino acids. Germline V gene data show CDR1 as KGHDR and CDR2 as SFDVKD. CDR3 amino acids: CATSDTTYFTDTQYF.

The J gene is TRBJ1-5, the V gene TRBV9; TCRdb selects TRBD1, and the lack of DNA leaves this call unchecked. This CDR3 contains 16 residues. Germline V gives CDR1 SGDLS, CDR2 YYNGEE. The CDR3 spells CASSVRGWGLNQPQHF.

This chain joins TRBV4-3 and TRBJ2-7; the TRBD2 assignment by TCRdb is unverifiable without DNA. CDR1 and CDR2 from the germline V gene are LGHNA and YSLEER. The CDR3 sequence is 15 residues long. CDR3 region: CASSQDGGAQYEQYF.

The chain carries TRBV29-1 and TRBJ2-5; TCRdb proposes TRBD1, but this gene call is untestable without DNA. CDR1 and CDR2 (germline): SQVTM, ANQGSEA. This CDR3 contains 15 residues. CDR3 sequence: CSVEDGGTAQETQYF.

This chain uses TRBV29-1 with TRBJ2-2; TCRdb calls TRBD2, which cannot be checked without DNA. This CDR3 comprises 13 residues. The germline CDR1 and CDR2 sequences are SQVTM and ANQGSEA. The CDR3: CSVVTGVTGELFF.

The genes are TRBV4-3 and TRBJ2-3. CDR1 LGHNA and CDR2 YSLEER come from the germline V gene. The length of the CDR3 is 14 residues. The CDR3 here is CASSQGQDTDTQYF.

The gene calls are TRBV12-3 or TRBV12-4 and TRBJ2-5. The CDR3 consists of 13 residues. The CDR3: CASTVAQAETQYF.

This chain joins TRBV5-1 and TRBJ2-1. Germline V gene sequence: CDR1 SGHRS, CDR2 YFSETQ. This CDR3 spans 14 amino acids. This CDR3 is CASSLVPDDNEQFF.

V and J are TRBV5-1 and TRBJ2-1; TCRdb calls TRBD2, which cannot be checked without DNA. Per the germline V gene, CDR1 is SGHRS and CDR2 is YFSETQ. CDR3 length equals 16 residues. The CDR3 spells CASSLTSGRENNEQFF. Full variable domain (rest looked up from reference TRBV5-1 and TRBJ2-1): KAGVTQTPRYLIKTRGQQVTLSCSPISGHRSVSWYQQTPGQGLQFLFEYFSETQRNKGNFPGRFSGRQFSNSRSEMNVSTLELGDSALYLCASSLTSGRENNEQFFGPGTRLTVL.

The CDR3 is CATGLAGYEQYF. V gene TRBV12-3 or TRBV12-4 combines with J gene TRBJ2-7; TCRdb calls TRBD2, which cannot be checked without DNA. This CDR3 region has 12 residues.

The CDR3 is CASSSSPLVDEQFF. The chain employs TRBV7-6 and TRBJ2-1; TCRdb returns TRBD2, unconfirmable since there is no DNA. The length of the CDR3 is 14 residues. Germline V gene lookup returns CDR1 SGHVS and CDR2 FNYEAQ.

The CDR3 sequence is CASSLFNVGEQYF. The chain employs TRBV12-3 or TRBV12-4 and TRBJ2-7. The CDR3 length is 13 residues.

The rearrangement joins TRBV6-6 to TRBJ2-1; with no DNA, the TCRdb D assignment of TRBD2 cannot be verified. The CDR3 spans 16 residues. CDR1 and CDR2 from the germline V gene are MNHNY and SVGAGI (reference sequence). This chain's CDR3 is CASSFGLAPTYNEQFF.

V is TRBV7-9 and J is TRBJ2-7; TCRdb names TRBD1, which stays unverified in the absence of DNA. The CDR3 sequence is 16 residues long. Germline V CDR1 and CDR2: SEHNR, FQNEAQ (reference sequence). CDR3 sequence reads: CASSDGKQGVSYEQYF.

CDR3 sequence reads: CASSTGTGGDQDTQYF. The V call is TRBV28, the J call TRBJ2-3; with no DNA, the TCRdb D assignment of TRBD1 cannot be verified. The CDR3 consists of 16 residues. Germline CDR1 is MDHEN and CDR2 is SYDVKM.

The chain recombines TRBV7-2 with TRBJ2-1; TCRdb picks TRBD2, but there is no DNA to check that call. The V gene's germline CDR1 is SGHTA and CDR2 FQGNSA. This CDR3 is 15 amino acids long. This CDR3 is CASSLWEAGNNEQFF. Together with reference TRBV7-2 and TRBJ2-1, the CDR3 gives the full variable domain: GAGVSQSPSNKVTEKGKDVELRCDPISGHTALYWYRQSLGQGLEFLIYFQGNSAPDKSGLPSDRFSAERTGGSVSTLTIQRTQQEDSAVYLCASSLWEAGNNEQFFGPGTRLTVL.

V usage is TRBV12-3 or TRBV12-4 and J usage is TRBJ2-7; lacking DNA, the TRBD1 call made by TCRdb goes unchecked. This CDR3 spans 15 amino acids. CDR3 amino acids: CASSQPGGGPYEQYF.

The chain carries TRBV4-1 and TRBJ2-7; TCRdb indicates TRBD2, and absent DNA this call remains unverified. Per the germline V gene, CDR1 is MGHRA and CDR2 is YSYEKL. The length of the CDR3 is 14 residues. The CDR3 loop is CASSQDRGGYEQYF.